This T cell receptor (beta chain) was documented in a study of blood T cells in healthy people across ages. A second about 6 to 11 cycle PCR used barcoded and J-beta primers. A template-switch adaptor containing 12 random nucleotides labeled each cDNA molecule. The yield of each sample was at least 3 million CDR3-containing paired-end reads. In TCRdb, the 5' RACE reads were re-called with MiXCR into one record per CDR3 protein. The table has roughly 800,000 distinct CDR3 sequences, roughly 60% seen once; the top ten hold over 20%. Notes on the study in general: Reliance upon unsorted PBMCs precluded definitive naive versus antigen-experienced comparison. It was held that the diversity estimates obtained from one million T cells were underestimates.

Trimming pared 1 base from V and 6 bases from J, leaving 13 bases between. The CDR3 loop spans 15 amino acids. Per the germline V gene, CDR1 is SGHTA and CDR2 is FQGNSA. This clonotype has a handful of counts. Its target is not known. The source material was blood. This rearrangement joins TRBV7-2 to TRBJ2-4; tentatively, D is TRBD2 (7 bases). The sequence came from a man aged 25-45 years in good health. CDR3 residues: CASSLETRGANIQYF. The CDR3 coding sequence is TGTGCCAGCAGCTTAGAAACTCGGGGGGCAAACATTCAGTACTTC.